Below are 23 T cell receptor beta chains sequenced from a single sample in a study of graft-versus-host responses after intestinal transplantation. Clones were read by immunoSEQ multiplex PCR, and TCRdb kept only the in-frame ones, dropping some. The data show about 110,000 clones, with roughly 89% seen just once and 0.71% held by the top ten. For these receptors, no antigen is known. Source: unstimulated CD4+ T cells sorted from spleen or lymph node cells, taken before transplant. These receptors were collected from a human donor who was the organ donor for an intestinal transplant.

The V and J genes are TRBV11-3 and TRBJ2-5; D is uncertain. V was clipped by 1 base and J by 5 bases, with 5 bases between them. CDR1 is SGHNT, CDR2 YENEEA, per germline. The CDR3 has 12 residues. CDR3 DNA sequence: TGTGCCAGCAGCTTAGCCGCCGAGACCCAGTACTTC. Amino acid sequence: CASSLAAETQYF.

To note about this clone: The same CDR3 arises from other DNA sequences in this sample as well. CDR3 region: CASRRQADKETQYF. The CDR3 DNA is TGTGCCAGCAGACGACAGGCCGATAAAGAGACCCAGTACTTC. The gene calls are TRBV19 and TRBJ2-5; D is possibly TRBD1 (6 bases). CDR1 and CDR2 (germline): LNHDA, SQIVND (reference sequence). V was pared by 9 bases and J by 3 bases, with 17 bases between. The CDR3 runs 14 residues.

This chain connects TRBV5-4 to TRBJ2-5; no reliable D call. CDR1 and CDR2 (germline): SGHNT, YYREEE (reference sequence). V dropped 0 bases and J dropped 5 bases, with 2 bases sitting between them. The CDR3 length is 11 residues. Here the CDR3 DNA reads TGTGCCAGCAGCTTGGCTGAGACCCAGTACTTC. It codes for CASSLAETQYF.

This rearrangement joins TRBV19 to TRBJ2-1, with 11 bases identical to TRBD2. V shed 6 bases, J shed 7 bases, and the junction held 8 bases outside the gene matches. The germline CDR1 and CDR2 sequences are LNHDA and SQIVND (reference sequence). This CDR3 comprises 15 residues. The chain's CDR3 is CASSRLAGPGNEQFF. The CDR3 DNA sequence: TGTGCCAGTAGCCGACTAGCGGGACCGGGTAATGAGCAGTTCTTC.

The rearrangement joins TRBV25-1 to TRBJ1-2; no definite D call. The CDR3 totals 12 residues. Per the germline V gene, CDR1 is MGHDK and CDR2 is SYGVNS. Trimming removed 2 bases at V and 13 bases at J, with 14 bases between. The CDR3 sequence: CASSEIVGDSTF. The CDR3 nucleotides are TGTGCCAGCAGTGAAATTGTGGGTGATTCCACCTTC.

V and J are TRBV14 and TRBJ1-1; D is uncertain. CDR3 length: 13 amino acids. Trimming cost V 4 bases and J 8 bases, with 14 bases left between them. Germline CDR1 is SGHDN and CDR2 is FVKESK. For the CDR3, the DNA is TGTGCCAGCAGCCGATCGGGCTTTCCAGAAGCTTTCTTT. It encodes CASSRSGFPEAFF.

The chain joins TRBV19 to TRBJ1-1; TRBD1 agrees at 9 bases. Germline assignment: CDR1 LNHDA and CDR2 SQIVND (reference sequence). The CDR3 consists of 18 residues. Trimming cost V 7 bases and J 0 bases; bases outside gene matches: 15. The CDR3 coding sequence is TGTGCCAGTACCCAGTTGTGGGACAGGGTTAGGATGAACACTGAAGCTTTCTTT. Translation: CASTQLWDRVRMNTEAFF.

The chain couples TRBV5-4 to TRBJ2-7; D is undetermined. Per the germline V gene, CDR1 is SGHNT and CDR2 is YYREEE (reference sequence). The CDR3 consists of 13 residues. V lost 0 bases and J lost 1, with 5 bases in between. The CDR3 here is CASSLGRSYEQYF. The CDR3 DNA reads as TGTGCCAGCAGCTTGGGTAGGTCCTACGAGCAGTACTTC.

The J gene is TRBJ2-5, the V gene TRBV15, with unresolved D. The V and J ends lost 0 bases and 5 bases respectively, with 7 bases between them. The CDR3 length is 13 residues. Germline CDR1 and CDR2: LNHNV and YYDKDF (reference sequence). The CDR3 reads CATSRDRKETQYF. In DNA form, the CDR3 reads TGTGCCACCAGCAGAGATCGAAAGGAGACCCAGTACTTC.

The J gene is TRBJ1-5, the V gene TRBV19, with D possibly being TRBD1 (5 bases). The CDR3 loop spans 15 amino acids. Trimming cost V 1 base and J 2 bases, with 9 bases left between them. Germline assignment: CDR1 LNHDA and CDR2 SQIVND (reference sequence). In DNA form, the CDR3 reads TGTGCCAGTAGTATAGGGGGAGGGGGCAATCAGCCCCAGCATTTT. As protein: CASSIGGGGNQPQHF.

The V call is TRBV6-1, the J call TRBJ1-2; D possibly corresponds to TRBD1 (5 bases). This CDR3 spans 14 amino acids. Germline V lookup: CDR1 MNHNS, CDR2 SASEGT. V lost 3 bases, J lost 4 bases, and 12 bases lay in between. The CDR3 nucleotides read TGTGCCAGCAGTGAGGGACGTTTGGGCTATGGCTACACCTTC. It yields the protein CASSEGRLGYGYTF.

The rearrangement joins TRBV28 to TRBJ2-1, with D possibly being TRBD2 (5 bases). Germline assignment: CDR1 MDHEN and CDR2 SYDVKM. V lost 9 bases, J lost 0 bases, and 18 bases lay in between. There are 16 residues in the CDR3. CDR3 DNA: TGTGCCAGTCTCGGGCCAAGCGGAGACTCCTACAATGAGCAGTTCTTC. It is translated as CASLGPSGDSYNEQFF.

Written as DNA, the CDR3 is TGTGCCAGCTCACCACGGGGGACTAGCGGGAGTGATGAGCAGTTCTTC. Translated: CASSPRGTSGSDEQFF. The chain carries TRBV18 and TRBJ2-1; 14 bases are shared with TRBD2. CDR1 is KGHSH, CDR2 LQKENI, per germline. Trimming took 1 base from V and 8 from J; bases not matched to a gene: 4. This CDR3 region has 16 residues.

The chain links TRBV5-1 to TRBJ2-1; D gene uncertain. V was trimmed by 1 base and J by 8 bases, leaving 13 bases between them. There are 14 residues in the CDR3. CDR1 is SGHRS, CDR2 YFSETQ, per germline. CDR3 nucleotide sequence: TGCGCCAGCAGCTTGCCGACGGCAGTTCATGAGCAGTTCTTC. Encoded protein: CASSLPTAVHEQFF.

The rearrangement links TRBV5-1 to TRBJ1-4; weak D call: TRBD1 (6 bases). Trimming removed 4 bases at V and 4 bases at J, with 14 bases between. This CDR3 contains 15 residues. Germline CDR1 SGHRS, CDR2 YFSETQ. The CDR3 region is CASSPLGQINEKLFF. The CDR3 DNA reads as TGCGCCAGCAGCCCCCTAGGACAGATTAATGAAAAACTGTTTTTT.

V and J are TRBV6-1 and TRBJ1-6; no firm D call. Germline CDR1 and CDR2: MNHNS and SASEGT. Deletions cut 7 bases from V and 6 bases from J, with 7 bases between. The CDR3 covers 12 residues. The CDR3 protein is CASTVANSPLHF. CDR3 DNA: TGTGCCAGCACAGTAGCTAATTCACCCCTCCACTTT.

The V and J genes are TRBV11-3 and TRBJ2-1, with D perhaps TRBD1 (5 bases). V lost 5 bases and J lost 7, with 18 bases in between. This CDR3 comprises 15 residues. Germline CDR1 SGHNT, CDR2 YENEEA. CDR3 sequence: CASSPLGRVGNEQFF. The CDR3 DNA reads TGTGCCAGCAGCCCCCTGGGCAGGGTAGGGAATGAGCAGTTCTTC.

The V call is TRBV7-8, the J call TRBJ2-7; D gene unclear. The J call may be in error: the DNA end matches TRBJ2-5 better. Per the germline V gene, CDR1 is SGHVS and CDR2 is FQNEAQ. The length of the CDR3 is 13 residues. The CDR3 region is CASSLLFRETQYF. The CDR3 DNA reads as TGTGCCAGCAGCTTATTATTTAGAGAGACCCAGTACTTC.

V gene TRBV5-1 combines with J gene TRBJ2-7; 11 bases match TRBD2. In germline, CDR1 is SGHRS, CDR2 YFSETQ. The CDR3 totals 15 residues. J gave up 2 bases and V 3 bases, and 4 bases lay outside the gene matches. The CDR3 loop reads CASSWSSGGTYEQYF. Here the CDR3 DNA reads TGCGCCAGCAGCTGGTCTAGCGGGGGGACCTACGAGCAGTACTTC.

V is TRBV11-2 and J is TRBJ2-2; tentatively, D is TRBD1 (6 bases). This CDR3 comprises 16 residues. The germline V gene encodes CDR1 SGHAT and CDR2 FQNNGV. Between the trimmed V and J ends, which lost 2 bases and 9 bases, there was a span of 19 bases. Written as DNA, the CDR3 is TGTGCCAGCAGCTTAATGGGAACAGGGCACCAAAGGGAGCTGTTTTTT. This translates into CASSLMGTGHQRELFF.

The chain is built from TRBV6-1 and TRBJ1-2; D not certain. CDR1 MNHNS and CDR2 SASEGT come from the germline V gene. V lost 7 bases and J 4 bases, leaving 10 bases between the germline ends. This CDR3 comprises 12 residues. The CDR3 region has the DNA TGTGCCAGCATCGATTATCCCTATGGCTACACCTTC. Amino acids: CASIDYPYGYTF.

The chain couples TRBV4-1 to TRBJ1-5; D unresolved. CDR1 and CDR2 (germline): MGHRA, YSYEKL. Trimming shortened V by 0 bases and J by 6 bases, and 3 bases separated the two germline ends. There are 12 residues in the CDR3. CDR3 loop: CASSQESQPQHF. CDR3 DNA sequence: TGCGCCAGCAGCCAAGAGAGTCAGCCCCAGCATTTT.

V and J are TRBV11-2 and TRBJ1-1, with 9 bases that match TRBD1. The germline V gene has CDR1 SGHAT and CDR2 FQNNGV. Unmatched junction bases numbered 8, after V lost 8 bases and J lost 4 bases. The CDR3 covers 14 residues. This CDR3 reads CASGTGSLLTEAFF. The CDR3 DNA reads TGTGCCAGCGGGACAGGGTCCCTTCTCACTGAAGCTTTCTTT. Together with reference TRBV11-2 and TRBJ1-1, the CDR3 gives the full variable domain: EAGVAQSPRYKIIEKRQSVAFWCNPISGHATLYWYQQILGQGPKLLIQFQNNGVVDDSQLPKDRFSAERLKGVDSTLKIQPAKLEDSAVYLCASGTGSLLTEAFFGQGTRLTVV.